Listed below are T cell receptor beta chains from one sample, sequenced in a study of T cell responses to AZD1222 COVID-19 vaccine. Data came from immunoSEQ multiplex PCR; TCRdb stores just in-frame clones and leaves some out. Of around 130,000 clones listed, approximately 93% are singletons. This specimen consisted of peripheral blood, obtained on day 0 of AZD1222 vaccination. The receptors were sampled from an adult in good health. Both conserved end residues are part of each CDR3. Each record gives: J gene, D gene, clone size, V gene, CDR3 protein, CDR3 DNA. The D gene is left open where the match is weak. Clone size appears in some rows only: once, few, many, or a class for an expanded clone.

j_gene: TRBJ1-6; d_gene: -; abundance: -; v_gene: TRBV28; CDR3aa: CASSQRDSPLHF; CDR3nt: TGTGCCAGCAGTCAACGGGATTCACCCCTCCACTTT
j_gene: TRBJ1-1; d_gene: -; abundance: -; v_gene: TRBV3-1/TRBV3-2; CDR3aa: CASSQERYTILTDTEAFF; CDR3nt: TGTGCCAGCAGCCAAGAACGGTACACTATCTTAACGGACACTGAAGCTTTCTTT
j_gene: TRBJ1-2; d_gene: -; abundance: -; v_gene: TRBV9; CDR3aa: CASSVIGIGYTF; CDR3nt: TGTGCCAGCAGCGTCATAGGGATTGGCTACACCTTC
j_gene: TRBJ1-1; d_gene: -; abundance: -; v_gene: TRBV19; CDR3aa: CASSPPRGRGTEAFF; CDR3nt: TGTGCCAGTAGCCCTCCAAGGGGAAGGGGAACTGAAGCTTTCTTT
j_gene: TRBJ1-5; d_gene: -; abundance: -; v_gene: TRBV5-1; CDR3aa: CASSEQGNQPQHF; CDR3nt: TGCGCCAGCAGCGAGCAGGGAAATCAGCCCCAGCATTTT
j_gene: TRBJ1-2; d_gene: -; abundance: -; v_gene: TRBV28; CDR3aa: CASSPAGLGYGYTF; CDR3nt: TGTGCCAGCAGCCCGGCAGGGTTGGGATATGGCTACACCTTC
j_gene: TRBJ2-5; d_gene: -; abundance: -; v_gene: TRBV28; CDR3aa: CASSPQETQYF; CDR3nt: TGTGCCAGCAGCCCTCAAGAGACCCAGTACTTC
j_gene: TRBJ2-7; d_gene: -; abundance: -; v_gene: TRBV6-5; CDR3aa: CASSRTITPYEQYF; CDR3nt: TGTGCCAGCAGTCGAACCATAACCCCCTACGAGCAGTACTTC
j_gene: TRBJ1-2; d_gene: -; abundance: -; v_gene: TRBV19; CDR3aa: CASSVTTGTGGYTF; CDR3nt: TGTGCCAGTAGTGTAACAACAGGGACCGGTGGCTACACCTTC
j_gene: TRBJ2-1; d_gene: -; abundance: -; v_gene: TRBV4-1; CDR3aa: CASSPGEGDEQFF; CDR3nt: TGCGCCAGCAGCCCAGGTGAAGGGGATGAGCAGTTCTTC
j_gene: TRBJ1-2; d_gene: TRBD1; abundance: -; v_gene: TRBV7-3; CDR3aa: CASSHLRDRVDGYTF; CDR3nt: TGTGCCAGCAGCCACCTCCGGGACAGAGTGGATGGCTACACCTTC
j_gene: TRBJ2-7; d_gene: TRBD1; abundance: -; v_gene: TRBV28; CDR3aa: CASSLETGGYEQYF; CDR3nt: TGTGCCAGCAGTTTAGAGACAGGGGGCTACGAGCAGTACTTC
j_gene: TRBJ1-3; d_gene: -; abundance: -; v_gene: TRBV12-3/TRBV12-4; CDR3aa: CASSSSGGNTIYF; CDR3nt: TGTGCCAGCAGTTCCTCGGGCGGAAACACCATATATTTT
j_gene: TRBJ2-7; d_gene: TRBD2; abundance: -; v_gene: TRBV29-1; CDR3aa: CSVGTSGNPHEQYF; CDR3nt: TGCAGCGTGGGGACTAGCGGGAACCCCCACGAGCAGTACTTC
j_gene: TRBJ2-3; d_gene: -; abundance: -; v_gene: TRBV29-1; CDR3aa: CSVTGSGTDTQYF; CDR3nt: TGCAGCGTAACAGGGAGTGGAACAGATACGCAGTATTTT
j_gene: TRBJ1-5; d_gene: -; abundance: -; v_gene: TRBV7-9; CDR3aa: CASSFEGGGQPQHF; CDR3nt: TGTGCCAGCAGCTTTGAAGGAGGAGGACAGCCCCAGCATTTT
j_gene: TRBJ1-1; d_gene: -; abundance: -; v_gene: TRBV6-2/TRBV6-3; CDR3aa: CASSTPGVSTEAFF; CDR3nt: TGTGCCAGCAGTACCCCAGGGGTTTCGACTGAAGCTTTCTTT
j_gene: TRBJ1-1; d_gene: TRBD1; abundance: -; v_gene: TRBV5-5; CDR3aa: CASSQDRDTEAFF; CDR3nt: TGTGCCAGCAGTCAGGACAGGGACACTGAAGCTTTCTTT
j_gene: TRBJ1-1; d_gene: -; abundance: -; v_gene: TRBV5-1; CDR3aa: CASSLSAAEAFF; CDR3nt: TGCGCCAGCAGCTTGTCGGCAGCTGAAGCTTTCTTT
j_gene: TRBJ1-6; d_gene: TRBD1; abundance: -; v_gene: TRBV10-1; CDR3aa: CASPDRGMNNSPLHF; CDR3nt: TGCGCCAGCCCTGACAGGGGTATGAATAATTCACCCCTCCACTTT
j_gene: TRBJ1-5; d_gene: -; abundance: -; v_gene: TRBV28; CDR3aa: CASSPTDGINQPQHF; CDR3nt: TGTGCCAGCAGTCCGACCGACGGAATCAATCAGCCCCAGCATTTT
j_gene: TRBJ1-1; d_gene: -; abundance: -; v_gene: TRBV29-1; CDR3aa: CSVAPGGDTEAFF; CDR3nt: TGCAGCGTGGCTCCGGGAGGGGACACTGAAGCTTTCTTT
j_gene: TRBJ2-1; d_gene: TRBD2; abundance: once; v_gene: TRBV9; CDR3aa: CANTPSGAAYNEQFF; CDR3nt: TGTGCCAACACCCCGAGCGGGGCGGCCTACAATGAGCAGTTCTTC
j_gene: TRBJ1-3; d_gene: -; abundance: -; v_gene: TRBV29-1; CDR3aa: CSVEGGGTIYF; CDR3nt: TGCAGCGTTGAAGGGGGAGGCACCATATATTTT
j_gene: TRBJ1-5; d_gene: -; abundance: -; v_gene: TRBV3-1/TRBV3-2; CDR3aa: CASSQDSNQPQHF; CDR3nt: TGTGCCAGCAGCCAAGATAGCAATCAGCCCCAGCATTTT
j_gene: TRBJ1-1; d_gene: TRBD1; abundance: once; v_gene: TRBV19; CDR3aa: CASTGTGGTEAFF; CDR3nt: TGTGCCAGTACCGGGACAGGGGGTACTGAAGCTTTCTTT
j_gene: TRBJ2-7; d_gene: TRBD2; abundance: -; v_gene: TRBV18; CDR3aa: CASSPSRAGGFYEQYF; CDR3nt: TGTGCCAGCTCACCAAGTAGGGCGGGAGGGTTCTACGAGCAGTACTTC
j_gene: TRBJ1-3; d_gene: -; abundance: -; v_gene: TRBV9; CDR3aa: CASSVAPSSGNTIYF; CDR3nt: TGTGCCAGCAGCGTAGCGCCGAGCTCTGGAAACACCATATATTTT
j_gene: TRBJ1-2; d_gene: -; abundance: -; v_gene: TRBV6-2/TRBV6-3; CDR3aa: CASSYSLFRRGGLNYGYTF; CDR3nt: TGTGCCAGCAGTTACTCGTTATTCCGCCGTGGAGGCCTTAACTATGGCTACACCTTC
j_gene: TRBJ1-1; d_gene: -; abundance: -; v_gene: TRBV15; CDR3aa: CATSRGSGLIPIF; CDR3nt: TGTGCCACCAGCAGAGGGTCGGGCCTAATCCCCATATTT
j_gene: TRBJ2-5; d_gene: TRBD1; abundance: -; v_gene: TRBV28; CDR3aa: CASTTIRDRGFQETQYF; CDR3nt: TGTGCCAGCACCACCATCAGGGACAGGGGGTTTCAGGAGACCCAGTACTTC
j_gene: TRBJ2-1; d_gene: TRBD2; abundance: -; v_gene: TRBV27; CDR3aa: CASSLLRTSGRFMGEQFF; CDR3nt: TGTGCCAGCAGTTTATTACGGACTAGCGGGAGGTTTATGGGGGAGCAGTTCTTC
j_gene: TRBJ2-3; d_gene: -; abundance: once; v_gene: TRBV9; CDR3aa: CASSVMGTSTDTQYF; CDR3nt: TGTGCCAGCAGCGTTATGGGAACTAGCACAGATACGCAGTATTTT
j_gene: TRBJ2-7; d_gene: TRBD2; abundance: -; v_gene: TRBV5-8; CDR3aa: CASSRGLAGGLAYEQYF; CDR3nt: TGTGCCAGCAGTCGGGGACTAGCGGGAGGGCTGGCCTACGAGCAGTACTTC
j_gene: TRBJ2-7; d_gene: TRBD1; abundance: -; v_gene: TRBV27; CDR3aa: CASGETGTEKYEQYF; CDR3nt: TGTGCCAGCGGCGAAACCGGGACAGAAAAATACGAGCAGTACTTC
j_gene: TRBJ1-1; d_gene: -; abundance: -; v_gene: TRBV13; CDR3aa: CASTFSSPPRTEAFF; CDR3nt: TGTGCCAGCACCTTCTCCAGTCCCCCGAGGACTGAAGCTTTCTTT
j_gene: TRBJ2-1; d_gene: TRBD2; abundance: -; v_gene: TRBV5-1; CDR3aa: CASSWVTSGSNEQFF; CDR3nt: TGCGCCAGCAGCTGGGTGACTAGCGGGAGCAATGAGCAGTTCTTC
j_gene: TRBJ2-2; d_gene: -; abundance: once; v_gene: TRBV4-1; CDR3aa: CASSQVPGGELFF; CDR3nt: TGCGCCAGCAGCCAAGTACCCGGGGGGGAGCTGTTTTTT
j_gene: TRBJ1-6; d_gene: TRBD1; abundance: -; v_gene: TRBV6-5; CDR3aa: CASSYTDRGDSPLHF; CDR3nt: TGTGCCAGCAGTTACACAGACAGGGGTGACTCACCCCTCCACTTT
j_gene: TRBJ2-7; d_gene: TRBD1; abundance: -; v_gene: TRBV30; CDR3aa: CAWRGTGVYEQYF; CDR3nt: TGTGCCTGGAGGGGGACAGGGGTGTACGAGCAGTACTTC
j_gene: TRBJ1-2; d_gene: -; abundance: once; v_gene: TRBV28; CDR3aa: CASSVPGRDYGYTF; CDR3nt: TGTGCCAGCAGTGTACCGGGACGGGATTATGGCTACACCTTC
j_gene: TRBJ2-7; d_gene: -; abundance: -; v_gene: TRBV11-2; CDR3aa: CASRWGRPSSYEQYF; CDR3nt: TGTGCCAGCAGGTGGGGGCGACCGAGCTCCTACGAGCAGTACTTC
j_gene: TRBJ2-3; d_gene: -; abundance: -; v_gene: TRBV6-1; CDR3aa: CASSESAGSPDTQYF; CDR3nt: TGTGCCAGCAGTGAATCGGCAGGGTCCCCAGATACGCAGTATTTT
j_gene: TRBJ1-2; d_gene: -; abundance: -; v_gene: TRBV24-1; CDR3aa: CATRRGGAGGYTF; CDR3nt: TGTGCCACCAGGAGGGGAGGGGCTGGAGGCTACACCTTC
j_gene: TRBJ1-3; d_gene: -; abundance: -; v_gene: TRBV6-5; CDR3aa: CASRPDRNSGNTIYF; CDR3nt: TGTGCCAGCAGACCCGACAGAAACTCTGGAAACACCATATATTTT
j_gene: TRBJ2-1; d_gene: TRBD2; abundance: -; v_gene: TRBV19; CDR3aa: CASSAGLAGDFENEQFF; CDR3nt: TGTGCCAGTAGTGCGGGACTAGCGGGAGATTTTGAGAATGAGCAGTTCTTC
j_gene: TRBJ1-1; d_gene: TRBD1; abundance: -; v_gene: TRBV14; CDR3aa: CASSPRTGAQNTEAFF; CDR3nt: TGTGCCAGCAGCCCGAGGACAGGGGCACAGAACACTGAAGCTTTCTTT
j_gene: TRBJ2-2; d_gene: -; abundance: -; v_gene: TRBV3-1/TRBV3-2; CDR3aa: CASSQDWSTGELFF; CDR3nt: TGTGCCAGCAGCCAAGATTGGTCGACGGGGGAGCTGTTTTTT
j_gene: TRBJ2-1; d_gene: TRBD2; abundance: -; v_gene: TRBV5-6; CDR3aa: CASSLEAGVGSYNEQFF; CDR3nt: TGTGCCAGCAGCTTGGAAGCGGGAGTAGGGTCCTACAATGAGCAGTTCTTC
j_gene: TRBJ2-1; d_gene: TRBD2; abundance: -; v_gene: TRBV29-1; CDR3aa: CSVQTTSGGASYNEQFF; CDR3nt: TGCAGCGTTCAGACGACTAGCGGGGGGGCAAGCTACAATGAGCAGTTCTTC
j_gene: TRBJ2-3; d_gene: TRBD1; abundance: -; v_gene: TRBV3-1/TRBV3-2; CDR3aa: CASSPWTGGTDTQYF; CDR3nt: TGTGCCAGCAGCCCATGGACAGGGGGCACAGATACGCAGTATTTT
j_gene: TRBJ2-7; d_gene: TRBD1; abundance: -; v_gene: TRBV28; CDR3aa: CASSPKDRGLYEQYF; CDR3nt: TGTGCCAGCAGTCCAAAGGACAGGGGGCTTTACGAGCAGTACTTC
j_gene: TRBJ1-3; d_gene: -; abundance: -; v_gene: TRBV28; CDR3aa: CASRRLSGSGNTIYF; CDR3nt: TGTGCCAGCAGGAGATTGAGCGGGTCTGGAAACACCATATATTTT
j_gene: TRBJ2-2; d_gene: -; abundance: -; v_gene: TRBV5-1; CDR3aa: CASSSAFSAAGELFF; CDR3nt: TGCGCCAGCAGCTCAGCCTTCTCGGCCGCCGGGGAGCTGTTTTTT
j_gene: TRBJ2-4; d_gene: -; abundance: -; v_gene: TRBV21-1; CDR3aa: CASSKGVAKNIQYF; CDR3nt: TGTGCCAGCAGCAAAGGTGTAGCCAAAAACATTCAGTACTTC
j_gene: TRBJ2-1; d_gene: -; abundance: -; v_gene: TRBV6-1; CDR3aa: CASSEEGQTHNEQFF; CDR3nt: TGTGCCAGCAGTGAGGAAGGACAGACTCACAATGAGCAGTTCTTC